This T cell receptor (beta chain) was observed in a study of blood T cell repertoires in COVID-19. Looking at the study overall: Samples of COVID-19 (acute and convalescent) were obtained from the United States, Italy and Spain. In each case, the material was cDNA or gDNA derived from T cells, B-cell-depleted T cells, or PBMCs.

Germline trimming cut 4 bases from V and 5 bases from J; bases unmatched to any gene: 6. This CDR3 has 14 amino acids. The germline V gene has CDR1 SGHNT and CDR2 YYREEE (reference sequence). This clone is a singleton in its sample. How the authors handled the data: Reference gene primer amplification gave estimated nucleated cell counts. Sequencing used immunoSEQ multiplex PCR; TCRdb keeps in-frame clones, though not all of them. The V and J calls and clone size are taken from that table; D and trimming were inferred from the DNA. The sample lists about 51,000 clones, 80% to 95% occurring once. This TCR was recovered from a man aged 50 or older with acute or convalescent COVID-19. The genes are TRBV5-4 and TRBJ2-5; TRBD1 matches at 9 bases. Sample: peripheral blood. The CDR3 DNA sequence: TGTGCCAGCAGCGCACCGGGACAGGGTGAGACCCAGTACTTC. Its translation is CASSAPGQGETQYF. Full variable domain (outside the CDR3, taken from reference TRBV5-4 and TRBJ2-5): ETGVTQSPTHLIKTRGQQVTLRCSSQSGHNTVSWYQQALGQGPQFIFQYYREEENGRGNFPPRFSGLQFPNYSSELNVNALELDDSALYLCASSAPGQGETQYFGPGTRLLVL.